One T cell receptor beta chain is described in this entry. Antigen specificity is unknown. Through a sample-barcoded 5' primer and a J-beta primer mix, a second PCR was run for about 7 to 12 cycles. TCRdb fed the 5' RACE reads into MiXCR, producing one record per CDR3 protein. This repertoire shows around 1,800,000 distinct CDR3 sequences, 30% to 40% found once; its top ten account for roughly 23%. Germline V gene sequence: CDR1 KGHDR, CDR2 SFDVKD. The CDR3 spans 17 residues. Deletions cut 2 bases from V and 0 bases from J, with 13 bases between. This record belongs to a study of blood T cells in healthy people across ages. The study, taken as a whole, reports: Underestimates were what the diversity estimates from one million T cells were considered to be.

The receptor's source is a human donor in good health. Sequencing used blood. J is TRBJ2-1 and V is TRBV24-1; no clear D. The chain's CDR3 is CATSDSSHAFSYNEQFF. The CDR3 nucleotides are TGTGCCACCAGTGATTCGAGTCATGCATTCTCCTACAATGAGCAGTTCTTC.